These 5 T cell receptor beta chains share one sample of origin, sequenced in a study of cytomegalovirus exposure and HLA in healthy donors. PCR was performed using 60 Vbeta and 13 Jbeta primers. This table comes from immunoSEQ multiplex PCR, and its TCRdb copy is limited to in-frame clones, with some not included. The sample shows about 140,000 clones, approximately 76% of them seen only once. The sequencing sample was made of PBMCs. The receptors shown here come from a man aged 35-49 years in good health and CMV-seronegative.

The chain employs TRBV5-1 and TRBJ2-5; TRBD1 matches 7 bases. The CDR3 has 13 residues. With V trimmed by 4 bases and J by 7 bases, 7 bases remained unmatched. CDR1 and CDR2 (germline): SGHRS, YFSETQ. The CDR3 DNA follows: TGCGCCAGCAGCAACGACAGGGCGGGGACCCAGTACTTC. The encoded protein is CASSNDRAGTQYF.

The chain links TRBV10-3 to TRBJ2-7; 7 bases align to TRBD2. The V segment lost 6 bases and the J segment 5 bases; nucleotides outside the gene matches: 10. CDR1 is ENHRY and CDR2 is SYGVKD in the germline V gene. The CDR3 runs 14 residues. The CDR3 here is CAISVGEGIHEQYF. The CDR3 DNA reads TGTGCCATCAGCGTGGGGGAGGGGATCCACGAGCAGTACTTC.

The rearrangement links TRBV28 to TRBJ1-6, with a tentative D call TRBD1 (6 bases). Germline V gene sequence: CDR1 MDHEN, CDR2 SYDVKM. Trimming stripped 8 bases from V and 0 bases from J, with 23 bases between. The CDR3 is 19 amino acids. The chain's CDR3 is CASYSRTASPSSYNSPLHF. The CDR3 region has the DNA TGTGCCAGCTACTCCCGGACAGCTTCCCCTAGCTCCTATAATTCACCCCTCCACTTT.

This clone was seen a handful of times. V is TRBV28 and J is TRBJ2-7; TRBD1 is a possible D gene (5 bases). Germline V gene lookup returns CDR1 MDHEN and CDR2 SYDVKM. Trimming removed 4 bases from V and 9 bases from J, with 22 bases in between. The CDR3 has 15 residues. This chain's CDR3 is CASSSTDSSLRGQYF. CDR3 coding DNA: TGTGCCAGCAGTTCCACTGACAGTTCTCTACGAGGGCAGTACTTC.

Points on this clone: At one boundary the junction diverges from the germline segment, which might be a read error. The rearrangement uses TRBV7-9 and TRBJ2-7; tentative D call: TRBD1 (5 bases). The CDR3 consists of 14 residues. Germline V gene sequence: CDR1 SEHNR, CDR2 FQNEAQ (reference sequence). The CDR3: CSSSLSQGPYEQYF. CDR3 DNA sequence: TGTTCCAGCAGCTTATCGCAGGGCCCCTACGAGCAGTACTTC.